Below are 12 T cell receptor beta chains sequenced from a single sample in a study of cytomegalovirus exposure and HLA in healthy donors. PCR involved 60 Vbeta and 13 Jbeta primers. TCRdb's copy holds only in-frame clones and misses some; the assay was immunoSEQ multiplex PCR. The data contain roughly 100,000 clones, over 75% of them singletons. The specimen sequenced was PBMCs. These receptor sequences come from a female donor in good health and CMV-seropositive.

The V and J genes are TRBV10-3 and TRBJ2-7, with 8 bases fitting TRBD1. CDR3 length: 14 amino acids. Trimming removed 10 bases from V and 4 bases from J; junction bases left unmatched: 12. Germline lookup yields CDR1 ENHRY and CDR2 SYGVKD. CDR3 bases: TGTGCCACCGCCCGGGACAGGTGGCAATACGAGCAGTACTTC. It translates to CATARDRWQYEQYF.

The rearrangement links TRBV11-2 to TRBJ2-7; no definite D call. Germline assignment: CDR1 SGHAT and CDR2 FQNNGV. The CDR3 sequence is 15 residues long. V was cut by 5 bases and J by 3 bases, with 17 bases left in between. The CDR3 loop is CASSPDMGSYYEQYF. As DNA, the CDR3 is TGTGCCAGCAGCCCTGATATGGGCAGTTACTACGAGCAGTACTTC.

The gene calls are TRBV6-5 and TRBJ1-1, with D perhaps matching TRBD1 (5 bases). V lost 7 bases and J 8 bases, leaving 17 bases between the germline ends. CDR1 MNHEY and CDR2 SVGAGI come from the germline V gene. The CDR3 length is 13 residues. The CDR3 DNA is TGTGCCAGCAAAAGGGACTCCGAGAGGGAAGCTTTCTTT. Translation: CASKRDSEREAFF.

This clone was recorded a few times. The CDR3: CASTSHGSNQPQHF. As DNA, the CDR3 is TGTGCCAGTACCTCACACGGGAGCAATCAGCCCCAGCATTTT. The gene calls are TRBV19 and TRBJ1-5; D remains ambiguous. Trimming stripped 7 bases from V and 1 base from J, with 11 bases between. The CDR3 consists of 14 residues. The V gene's germline CDR1 is LNHDA and CDR2 SQIVND (reference sequence).

The rearrangement joins TRBV6-5 to TRBJ1-1, with D tentatively TRBD1 (5 bases). V lost 0 bases and J 1 base, leaving 12 bases between the germline ends. The germline V gene encodes CDR1 MNHEY and CDR2 SVGAGI. The CDR3 is made up of 16 amino acids. DNA for the CDR3: TGTGCCAGCAGTTACTCGAAATACAGGCAGAACACTGAAGCTTTCTTT. It translates to CASSYSKYRQNTEAFF.

J is TRBJ2-7 and V is TRBV6-5; 8 nucleotides line up with TRBD2. CDR1 is MNHEY, CDR2 SVGAGI, per germline. Trimming cost V 9 bases and J 4 bases; bases outside gene matches: 8. CDR3 length equals 13 residues. The CDR3 nucleotides read TGTGCCAGTCAGCGGGGGTTACTTTACGAGCAGTACTTC. Translated, it gives CASQRGLLYEQYF.

This rearrangement joins TRBV28 to TRBJ2-7; 9 nucleotides align to TRBD1. This CDR3 spans 15 amino acids. From germline, CDR1 is MDHEN and CDR2 SYDVKM. V lost 7 bases, J lost 4 bases, and 11 bases stayed unmatched. The CDR3 DNA sequence: TGTGCCAGCACCGAGCCGGAGGGACAGGGTTACGAGCAGTACTTC. It is translated as CASTEPEGQGYEQYF.

This chain links TRBV4-1 with TRBJ2-3; the D gene is possibly TRBD2 (6 bases). From germline, CDR1 is MGHRA and CDR2 YSYEKL. The CDR3 consists of 16 residues. V was trimmed by 4 bases and J by 1 base, leaving 15 bases between them. The CDR3 reads CASSLNAWGGTDTQYF. CDR3 in DNA: TGCGCCAGCAGCCTAAACGCATGGGGGGGCACAGATACGCAGTATTTT.

The chain has TRBV7-9 and TRBJ1-1; tentatively, D is TRBD1 (6 bases). V lost 8 bases to trimming and J lost 1 base, with 11 bases between them. Germline V CDR1 and CDR2: SEHNR, FQNEAQ (reference sequence). This CDR3 spans 13 amino acids. The CDR3 is CASRQARNTEAFF. The CDR3 nucleotides read TGTGCCAGCCGACAGGCGAGGAACACTGAAGCTTTCTTT.

The rearrangement joins TRBV6-5 to TRBJ2-5, with 7 bases lining up with TRBD1. The DNA matches TRBJ2-7 better at its end, which makes the J call doubtful. The CDR3 length is 16 residues. Germline V gene lookup returns CDR1 MNHEY and CDR2 SVGAGI. The CDR3 nucleotides read TGTGCCAGCAGTTACGCGGACAGGTGGGGCTCCTACGAGCAGTACTTC. It specifies CASSYADRWGSYEQYF.

V gene TRBV29-1 combines with J gene TRBJ1-1; D ambiguous. The CDR3 runs 12 residues. Per germline, CDR1 SQVTM and CDR2 ANQGSEA. V was trimmed by 6 bases and J by 1 base, leaving 9 bases between them. This chain's CDR3 is CSVAGWNTEAFF. The CDR3 DNA sequence: TGCAGCGTGGCGGGGTGGAACACTGAAGCTTTCTTT.

The V call is TRBV11-1, the J call TRBJ1-2; D is unclear. V was clipped by 1 base and J by 4 bases, with 7 bases between them. The CDR3 is 13 amino acids. Germline V gene sequence: CDR1 SGHAT, CDR2 FQDESV (reference sequence). The CDR3 DNA is TGTGCCAGCAGCTTAGGTGACACCTATGGCTACACCTTC. Translated: CASSLGDTYGYTF.